This record looks at one T cell receptor beta chain sequence and its context. TCRdb keeps only in-frame clones here, not all; method: immunoSEQ multiplex PCR. Among 150,000 or so clones listed, 65% to 90% were seen once. The sample originates from a study of blood T cell repertoires in COVID-19. Study overall: From T cells, B-cell-depleted T cells, or PBMCs came the material, which was cDNA or gDNA.

Germline assignment: CDR1 MNHEY and CDR2 SVGEGT. Trimming pared 5 bases from V and 6 bases from J, leaving 16 bases between. The CDR3 covers 14 residues. Material: peripheral blood. This chain uses TRBV6-2 or TRBV6-3 with TRBJ1-1; D is uncertain. This TCR came from a woman aged 55-70 years with COVID-19, enrolled during active disease. As DNA, the CDR3 is TGTGCCAGCAGTCACCCGGACGGGAGGCCTGAAGCTTTCTTT. It codes for CASSHPDGRPEAFF.